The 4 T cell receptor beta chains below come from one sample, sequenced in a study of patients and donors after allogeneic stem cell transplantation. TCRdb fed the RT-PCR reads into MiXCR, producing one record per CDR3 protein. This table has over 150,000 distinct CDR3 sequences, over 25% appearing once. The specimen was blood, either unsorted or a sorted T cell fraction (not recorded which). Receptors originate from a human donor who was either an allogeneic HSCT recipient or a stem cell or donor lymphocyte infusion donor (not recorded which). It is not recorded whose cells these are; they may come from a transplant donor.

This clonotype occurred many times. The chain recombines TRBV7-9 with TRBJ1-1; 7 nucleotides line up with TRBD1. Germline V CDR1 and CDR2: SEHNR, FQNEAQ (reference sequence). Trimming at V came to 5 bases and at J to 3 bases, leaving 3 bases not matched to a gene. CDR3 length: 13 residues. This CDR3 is CASSNQGDTEAFF. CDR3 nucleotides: TGTGCCAGCAGCAATCAGGGGGACACTGAAGCTTTCTTT.

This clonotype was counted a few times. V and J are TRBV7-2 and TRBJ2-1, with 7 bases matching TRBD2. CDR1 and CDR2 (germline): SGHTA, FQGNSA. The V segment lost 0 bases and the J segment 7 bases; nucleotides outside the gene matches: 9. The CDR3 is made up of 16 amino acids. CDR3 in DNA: TGTGCCAGCAGCTTAGCGGTTCGGAGCGGGATTAATGAGCAGTTCTTC. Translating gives CASSLAVRSGINEQFF.

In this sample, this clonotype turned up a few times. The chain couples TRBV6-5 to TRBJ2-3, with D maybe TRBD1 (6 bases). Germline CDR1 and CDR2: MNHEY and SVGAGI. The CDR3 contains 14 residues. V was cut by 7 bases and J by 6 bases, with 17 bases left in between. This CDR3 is CASTKTGYRDTQYF. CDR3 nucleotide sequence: TGTGCCAGCACCAAAACAGGGTATAGGGATACGCAGTATTTT.

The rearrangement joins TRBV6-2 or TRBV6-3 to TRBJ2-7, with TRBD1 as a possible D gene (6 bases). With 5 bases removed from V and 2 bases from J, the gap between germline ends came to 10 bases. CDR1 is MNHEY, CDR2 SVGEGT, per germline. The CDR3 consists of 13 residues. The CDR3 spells CASSVTGTYEQYF. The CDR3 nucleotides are TGTGCCAGCAGTGTGACAGGCACCTACGAGCAGTACTTC.